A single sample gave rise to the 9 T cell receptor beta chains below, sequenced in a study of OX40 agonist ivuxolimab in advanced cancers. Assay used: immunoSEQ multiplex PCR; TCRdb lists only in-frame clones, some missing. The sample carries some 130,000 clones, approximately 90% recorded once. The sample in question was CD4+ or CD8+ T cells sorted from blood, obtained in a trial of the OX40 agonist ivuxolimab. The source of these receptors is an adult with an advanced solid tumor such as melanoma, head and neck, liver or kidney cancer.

CDR3 coding DNA: TGTGCCAGCAGGAGACCGGGACTAGCCGGCAATGAGCAGTTCTTC. Translated: CASRRPGLAGNEQFF. V gene TRBV28 combines with J gene TRBJ2-1; 9 bases line up with TRBD2. This CDR3 is built from 15 residues. With V trimmed by 6 bases and J by 6 bases, 9 bases remained unmatched. The V gene's germline CDR1 is MDHEN and CDR2 SYDVKM.

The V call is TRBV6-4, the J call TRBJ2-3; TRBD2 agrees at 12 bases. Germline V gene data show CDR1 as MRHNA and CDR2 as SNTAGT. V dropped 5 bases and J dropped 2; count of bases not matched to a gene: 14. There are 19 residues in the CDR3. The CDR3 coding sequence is TGTGCCAGCAGTCCCTCAGGCCTAGCGGGAGGGCCGATCACAGATACGCAGTATTTT. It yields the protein CASSPSGLAGGPITDTQYF.

The CDR3 coding sequence is TGTGCCAGCAGCTTACTAGGGACACCGAACACCGGGGAGCTGTTTTTT. It codes for CASSLLGTPNTGELFF. V is TRBV7-9 and J is TRBJ2-2; maybe TRBD1 (6 bases). This CDR3 has 16 residues. Germline V gene sequence: CDR1 SEHNR, CDR2 FQNEAQ (reference sequence). Trimming shortened V by 2 bases and J by 0 bases, and 10 bases separated the two germline ends. Complete variable domain (other parts from reference TRBV7-9 and TRBJ2-2): DTGVSQNPRHKITKRGQNVTFRCDPISEHNRLYWYRQTLGQGPEFLTYFQNEAQLEKSRLLSDRFSAERPKGSFSTLEIQRTEQGDSAMYLCASSLLGTPNTGELFFGEGSRLTVL.

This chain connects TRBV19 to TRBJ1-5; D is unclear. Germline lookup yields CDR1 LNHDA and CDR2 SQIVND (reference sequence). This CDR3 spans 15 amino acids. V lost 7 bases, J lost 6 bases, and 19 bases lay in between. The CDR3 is CASTMALGVGQPQHF. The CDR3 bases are TGTGCCAGTACTATGGCGTTGGGTGTAGGTCAGCCCCAGCATTTT.

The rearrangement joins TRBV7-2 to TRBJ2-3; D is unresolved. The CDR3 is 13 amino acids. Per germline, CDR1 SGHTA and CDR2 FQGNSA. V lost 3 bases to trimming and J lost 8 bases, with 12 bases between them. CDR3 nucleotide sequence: TGTGCCAGCAGCTTTAGTCCCCTAGGTACGCAGTATTTT. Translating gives CASSFSPLGTQYF. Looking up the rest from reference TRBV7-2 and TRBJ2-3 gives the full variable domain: GAGVSQSPSNKVTEKGKDVELRCDPISGHTALYWYRQSLGQGLEFLIYFQGNSAPDKSGLPSDRFSAERTGGSVSTLTIQRTQQEDSAVYLCASSFSPLGTQYFGPGTRLTVL.

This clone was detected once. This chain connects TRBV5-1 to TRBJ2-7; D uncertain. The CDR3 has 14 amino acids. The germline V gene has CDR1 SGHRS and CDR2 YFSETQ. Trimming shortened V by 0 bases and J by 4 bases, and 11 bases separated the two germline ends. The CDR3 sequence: CASSLDGQTYEQYF. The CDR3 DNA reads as TGCGCCAGCAGCTTGGATGGGCAGACATACGAGCAGTACTTC. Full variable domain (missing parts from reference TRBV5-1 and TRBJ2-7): KAGVTQTPRYLIKTRGQQVTLSCSPISGHRSVSWYQQTPGQGLQFLFEYFSETQRNKGNFPGRFSGRQFSNSRSEMNVSTLELGDSALYLCASSLDGQTYEQYFGPGTRLTVT.

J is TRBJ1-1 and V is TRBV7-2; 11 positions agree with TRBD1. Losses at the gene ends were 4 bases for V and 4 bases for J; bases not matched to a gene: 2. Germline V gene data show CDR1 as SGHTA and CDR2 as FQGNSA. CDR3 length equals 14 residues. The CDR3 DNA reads TGTGCCAGCAGCTGGGACAGGGGGGGCACTGAAGCTTTCTTT. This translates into CASSWDRGGTEAFF.

CDR3 residues: CASSYSIGQKETQYF. DNA of the CDR3: TGTGCCAGCAGTTACTCGATAGGGCAGAAAGAGACCCAGTACTTC. J is TRBJ2-5 and V is TRBV6-5; D not resolved. V was clipped by 0 bases and J by 3 bases, with 11 bases between them. The CDR3 has 15 residues. Germline V CDR1 and CDR2: MNHEY, SVGAGI.

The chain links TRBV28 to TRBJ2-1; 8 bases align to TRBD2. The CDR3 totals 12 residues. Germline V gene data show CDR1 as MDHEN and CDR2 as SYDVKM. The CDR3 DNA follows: TGTGCGACAGCGGGGGATTACAATGAGCAGTTCTTC. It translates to CATAGDYNEQFF.